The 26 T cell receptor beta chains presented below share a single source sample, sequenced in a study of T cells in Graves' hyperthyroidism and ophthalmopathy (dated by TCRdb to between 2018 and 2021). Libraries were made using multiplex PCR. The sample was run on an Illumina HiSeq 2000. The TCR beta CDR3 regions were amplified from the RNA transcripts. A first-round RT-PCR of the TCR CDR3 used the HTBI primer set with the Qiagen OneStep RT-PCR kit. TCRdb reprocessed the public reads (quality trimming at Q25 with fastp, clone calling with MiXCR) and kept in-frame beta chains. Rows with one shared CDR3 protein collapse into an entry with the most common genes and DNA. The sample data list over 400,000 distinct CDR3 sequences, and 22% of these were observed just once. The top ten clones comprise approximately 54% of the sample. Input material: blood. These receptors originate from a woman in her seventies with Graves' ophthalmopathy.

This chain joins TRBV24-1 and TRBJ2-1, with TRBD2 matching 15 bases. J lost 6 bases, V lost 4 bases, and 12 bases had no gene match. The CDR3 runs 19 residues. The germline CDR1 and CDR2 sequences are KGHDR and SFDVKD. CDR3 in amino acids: CATSDPGQGTSGRLNEQFF. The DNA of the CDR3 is TGTGCCACCAGTGACCCCGGACAGGGGACTAGCGGGAGGCTCAATGAGCAGTTCTTC.

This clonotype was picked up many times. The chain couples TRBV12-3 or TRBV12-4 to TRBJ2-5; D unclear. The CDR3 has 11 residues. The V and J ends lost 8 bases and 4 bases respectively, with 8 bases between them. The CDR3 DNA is TGTGCCAGCGGGGTCGGAGAGACCCAGTACTTC. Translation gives CASGVGETQYF.

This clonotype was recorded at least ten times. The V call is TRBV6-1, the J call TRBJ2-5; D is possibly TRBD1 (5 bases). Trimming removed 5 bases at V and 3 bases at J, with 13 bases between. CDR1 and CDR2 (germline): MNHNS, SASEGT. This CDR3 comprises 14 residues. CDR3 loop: CASSYLGREETQYF. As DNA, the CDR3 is TGTGCCAGCAGTTATTTGGGCAGGGAAGAGACCCAGTACTTC.

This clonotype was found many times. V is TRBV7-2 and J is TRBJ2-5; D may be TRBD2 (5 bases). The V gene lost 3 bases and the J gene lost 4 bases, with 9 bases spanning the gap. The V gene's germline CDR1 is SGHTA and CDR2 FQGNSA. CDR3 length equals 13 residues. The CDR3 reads CASSLLAGETQYF. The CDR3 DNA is TGTGCCAGCAGCTTGCTGGCGGGAGAGACCCAGTACTTC.

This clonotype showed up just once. CDR3 loop: CASSVATEPYGYTF. The CDR3 nucleotides read TGTGCCAGCAGCGTAGCCACGGAGCCCTATGGCTACACCTTC. The V call is TRBV9, the J call TRBJ1-2; D remains unclear. The V end was cut by 0 bases, the J end by 4 bases, with 10 bases between. Germline loops: CDR1 SGDLS, CDR2 YYNGEE. The CDR3 sequence is 14 residues long.

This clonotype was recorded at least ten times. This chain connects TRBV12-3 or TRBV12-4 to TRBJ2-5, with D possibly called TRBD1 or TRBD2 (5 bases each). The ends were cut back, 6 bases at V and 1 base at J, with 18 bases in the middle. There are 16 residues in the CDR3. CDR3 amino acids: CASRPTPRGSQETQYF. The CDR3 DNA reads TGTGCCAGCAGGCCCACACCGAGGGGTTCCCAAGAGACCCAGTACTTC.

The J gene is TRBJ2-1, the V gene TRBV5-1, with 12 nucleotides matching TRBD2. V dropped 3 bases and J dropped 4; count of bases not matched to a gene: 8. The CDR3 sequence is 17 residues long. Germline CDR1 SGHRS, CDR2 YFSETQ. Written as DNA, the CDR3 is TGCGCCAGCAGCTATTTGTCCGGGACTAGCGGGTACAATGAGCAGTTCTTC. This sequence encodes CASSYLSGTSGYNEQFF. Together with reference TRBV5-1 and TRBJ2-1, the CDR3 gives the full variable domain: KAGVTQTPRYLIKTRGQQVTLSCSPISGHRSVSWYQQTPGQGLQFLFEYFSETQRNKGNFPGRFSGRQFSNSRSEMNVSTLELGDSALYLCASSYLSGTSGYNEQFFGPGTRLTVL.

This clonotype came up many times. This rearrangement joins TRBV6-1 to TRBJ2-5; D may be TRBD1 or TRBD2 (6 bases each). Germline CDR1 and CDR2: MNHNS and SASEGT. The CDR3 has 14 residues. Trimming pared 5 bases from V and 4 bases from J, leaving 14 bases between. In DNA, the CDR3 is TGTGCCAGCAGTTATCCGGGGGCGGGAGAGACCCAGTACTTC. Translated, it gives CASSYPGAGETQYF.

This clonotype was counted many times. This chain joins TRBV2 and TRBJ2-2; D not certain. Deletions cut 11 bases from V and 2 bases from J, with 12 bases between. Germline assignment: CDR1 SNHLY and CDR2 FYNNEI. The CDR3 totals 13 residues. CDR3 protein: CAVPQVNTGELFF. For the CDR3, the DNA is TGTGCCGTCCCCCAGGTTAACACCGGGGAGCTGTTTTTT.

CDR3 DNA: TGTGCCAGCATACTCCGTCCCTTCAATGAGCAGTTCTTC. This encodes CASILRPFNEQFF. This rearrangement joins TRBV5-6 to TRBJ2-1; D unresolved. In germline, CDR1 is SGHDT, CDR2 YYEEEE. V lost 6 bases and J 6 bases, leaving 13 bases between the germline ends. The CDR3 spans 13 residues.

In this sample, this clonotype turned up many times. The CDR3 sequence is CASSLGGGLFEAFF. CDR3 DNA: TGTGCCAGCAGTTTGGGAGGGGGTTTGTTCGAAGCTTTCTTT. This chain links TRBV27 with TRBJ1-1; a weak D match, TRBD1 (6 bases). Trimming pared 3 bases from V and 8 bases from J, leaving 16 bases between. The length of the CDR3 is 14 residues. Germline V gene lookup returns CDR1 MNHEY and CDR2 SMNVEV (reference sequence).

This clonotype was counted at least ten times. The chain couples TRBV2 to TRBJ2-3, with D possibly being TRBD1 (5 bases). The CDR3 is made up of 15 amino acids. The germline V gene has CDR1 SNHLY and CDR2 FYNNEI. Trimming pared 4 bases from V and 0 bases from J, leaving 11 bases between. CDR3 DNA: TGTGCCAGCAGTGGTCCAGCAGGGAGCACAGATACGCAGTATTTT. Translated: CASSGPAGSTDTQYF. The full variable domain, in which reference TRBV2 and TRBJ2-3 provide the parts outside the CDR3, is EPEVTQTPSHQVTQMGQEVILRCVPISNHLYFYWYRQILGQKVEFLVSFYNNEISEKSEIFDDQFSVERPDGSNFTLKIRSTKLEDSAMYFCASSGPAGSTDTQYFGPGTRLTVL.

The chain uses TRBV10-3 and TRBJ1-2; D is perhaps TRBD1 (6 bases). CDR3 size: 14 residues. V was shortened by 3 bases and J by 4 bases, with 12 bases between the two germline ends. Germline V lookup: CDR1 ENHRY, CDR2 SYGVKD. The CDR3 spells CAISEQGAGYGYTF. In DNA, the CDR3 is TGTGCCATCAGTGAACAGGGAGCTGGCTATGGCTACACCTTC.

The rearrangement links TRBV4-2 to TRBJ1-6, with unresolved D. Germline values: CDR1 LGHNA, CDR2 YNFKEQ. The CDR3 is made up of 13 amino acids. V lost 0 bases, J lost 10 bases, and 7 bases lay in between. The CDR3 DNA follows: TGTGCCAGCAGCCAAGATCAGCTCTCACCCCTCCACTTT. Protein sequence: CASSQDQLSPLHF.

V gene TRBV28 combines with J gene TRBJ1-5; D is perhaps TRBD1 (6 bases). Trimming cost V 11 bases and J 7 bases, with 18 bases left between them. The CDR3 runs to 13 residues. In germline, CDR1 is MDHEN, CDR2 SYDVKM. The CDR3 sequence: CAERQAQGQPQHF. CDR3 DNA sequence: TGTGCCGAACGGCAGGCCCAGGGGCAGCCCCAGCATTTT.

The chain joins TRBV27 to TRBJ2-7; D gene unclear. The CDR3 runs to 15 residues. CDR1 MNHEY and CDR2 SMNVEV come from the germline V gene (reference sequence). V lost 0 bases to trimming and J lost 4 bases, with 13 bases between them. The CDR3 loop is CASSLSGRQYYEQYF. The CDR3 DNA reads TGTGCCAGCAGTTTATCAGGGCGGCAATATTACGAGCAGTACTTC.

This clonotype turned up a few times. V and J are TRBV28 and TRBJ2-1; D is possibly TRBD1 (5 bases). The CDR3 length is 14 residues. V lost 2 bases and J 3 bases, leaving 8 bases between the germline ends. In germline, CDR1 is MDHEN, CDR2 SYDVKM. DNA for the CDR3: TGTGCCAGCAGTTTACCGGACATCTACAATGAGCAGTTCTTC. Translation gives CASSLPDIYNEQFF.

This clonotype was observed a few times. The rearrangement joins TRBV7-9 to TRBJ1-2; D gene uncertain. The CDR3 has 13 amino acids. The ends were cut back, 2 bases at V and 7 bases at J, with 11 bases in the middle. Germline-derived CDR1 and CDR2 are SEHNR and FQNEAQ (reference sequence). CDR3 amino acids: CASSLSSGSGYTF. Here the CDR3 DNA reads TGTGCCAGCAGCTTAAGCTCAGGCTCTGGCTACACCTTC.

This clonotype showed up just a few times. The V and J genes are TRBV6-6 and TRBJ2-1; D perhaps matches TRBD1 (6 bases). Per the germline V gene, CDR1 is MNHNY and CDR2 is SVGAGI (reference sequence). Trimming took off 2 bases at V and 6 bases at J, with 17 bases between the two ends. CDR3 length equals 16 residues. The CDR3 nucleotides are TGTGCCAGCAGTTACCATCAACTGGACAGCGCCAATGAGCAGTTCTTC. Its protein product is CASSYHQLDSANEQFF.

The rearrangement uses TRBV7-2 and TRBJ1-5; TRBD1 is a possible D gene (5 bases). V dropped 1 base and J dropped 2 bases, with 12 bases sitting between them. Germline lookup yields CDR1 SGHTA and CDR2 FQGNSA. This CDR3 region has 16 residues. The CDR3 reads CASSLGAGVGNQPQHF. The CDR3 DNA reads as TGTGCCAGCAGCTTAGGGGCGGGGGTGGGCAATCAGCCCCAGCATTTT.

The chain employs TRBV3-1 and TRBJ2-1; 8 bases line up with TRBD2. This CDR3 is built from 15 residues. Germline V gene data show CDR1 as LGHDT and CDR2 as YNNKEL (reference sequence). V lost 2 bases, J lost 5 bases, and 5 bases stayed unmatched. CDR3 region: CASSQTGGVDNEQFF. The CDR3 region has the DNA TGTGCCAGCAGCCAAACGGGAGGGGTGGACAATGAGCAGTTCTTC.

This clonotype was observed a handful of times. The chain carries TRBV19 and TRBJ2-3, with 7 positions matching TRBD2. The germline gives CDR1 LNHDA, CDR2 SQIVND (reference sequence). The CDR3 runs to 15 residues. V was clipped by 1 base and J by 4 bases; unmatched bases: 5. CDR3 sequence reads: CASSIVAGVPDTQYF. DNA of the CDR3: TGTGCCAGTAGTATAGTTGCGGGAGTTCCAGATACGCAGTATTTT.

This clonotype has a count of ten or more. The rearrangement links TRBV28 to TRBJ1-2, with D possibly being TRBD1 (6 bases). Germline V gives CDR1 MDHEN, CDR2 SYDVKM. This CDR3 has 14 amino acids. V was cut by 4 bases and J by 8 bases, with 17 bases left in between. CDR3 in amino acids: CASSSGATKRGYTF. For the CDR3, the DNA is TGTGCCAGCAGTTCAGGGGCAACCAAACGGGGCTACACCTTC.

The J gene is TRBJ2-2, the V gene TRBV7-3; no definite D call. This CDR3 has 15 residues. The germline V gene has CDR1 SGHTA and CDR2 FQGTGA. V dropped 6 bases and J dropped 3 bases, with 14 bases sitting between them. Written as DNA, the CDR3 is TGTGCCAGCAGTTCGGACCCACCCGACACCGGGGAGCTGTTTTTT. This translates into CASSSDPPDTGELFF.

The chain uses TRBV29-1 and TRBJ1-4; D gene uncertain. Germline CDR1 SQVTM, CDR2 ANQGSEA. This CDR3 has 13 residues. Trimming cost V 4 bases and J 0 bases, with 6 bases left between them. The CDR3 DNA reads TGCAGCGTTGTGTGGACAACTAATGAAAAACTGTTTTTT. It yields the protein CSVVWTTNEKLFF.

This CDR3 is CSARAVRGGSGKTQYF. Here the CDR3 DNA reads TGCAGTGCTAGAGCCGTACGGGGGGGGAGCGGTAAGACCCAGTACTTC. The V gene is TRBV20-1, the J gene TRBJ2-5; 8 nucleotides align to TRBD2. The V segment lost 1 base and the J segment 6 bases; nucleotides outside the gene matches: 13. The CDR3 contains 16 residues. Per the germline V gene, CDR1 is DFQATT and CDR2 is SNEGSKA (reference sequence).